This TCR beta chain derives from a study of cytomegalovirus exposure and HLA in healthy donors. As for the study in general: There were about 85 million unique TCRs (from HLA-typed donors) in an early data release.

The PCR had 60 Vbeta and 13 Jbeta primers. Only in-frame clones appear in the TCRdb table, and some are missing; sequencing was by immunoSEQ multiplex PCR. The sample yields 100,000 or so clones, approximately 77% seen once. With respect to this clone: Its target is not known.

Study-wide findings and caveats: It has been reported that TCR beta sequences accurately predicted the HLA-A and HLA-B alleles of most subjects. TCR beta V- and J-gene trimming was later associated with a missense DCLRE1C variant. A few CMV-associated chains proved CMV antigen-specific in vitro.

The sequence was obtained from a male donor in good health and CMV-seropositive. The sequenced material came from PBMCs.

The CDR3 spells CASSLGGREMYGYTF. The CDR3 DNA is TGTGCCAGCAGTTTAGGGGGCAGGGAGATGTATGGCTACACCTTC. The genes are TRBV27 and TRBJ1-2; D might be TRBD1 (6 bases). Trimming removed 2 bases from V and 5 bases from J, with 15 bases in between. The CDR3 runs 15 residues. Germline assignment: CDR1 MNHEY and CDR2 SMNVEV (reference sequence).